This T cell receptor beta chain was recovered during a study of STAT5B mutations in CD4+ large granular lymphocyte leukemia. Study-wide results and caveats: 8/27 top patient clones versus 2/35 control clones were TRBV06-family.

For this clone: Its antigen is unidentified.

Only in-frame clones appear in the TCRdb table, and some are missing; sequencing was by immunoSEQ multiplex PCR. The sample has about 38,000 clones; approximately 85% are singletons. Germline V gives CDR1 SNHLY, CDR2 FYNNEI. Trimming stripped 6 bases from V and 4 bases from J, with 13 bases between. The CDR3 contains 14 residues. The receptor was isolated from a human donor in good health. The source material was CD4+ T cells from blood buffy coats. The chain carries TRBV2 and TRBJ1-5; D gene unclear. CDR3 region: CASRADPFNQPQHF. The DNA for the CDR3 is TGTGCCAGCAGAGCTGATCCCTTTAATCAGCCCCAGCATTTT.